Presented here are 3 T cell receptor beta chains from one specimen sequenced in a study of vaccination and CD4 T cells after COVID-19. Described treatment: roughly 11-day PBMC culture with coronavirus spike peptide pools or control peptides (ViraFEST assay). Sequencing of DNA taken from cultured CD4+ T cells relied on the Oncomine TCR Beta short-read assay. TCRdb re-derived calls from the PCR reads in MiXCR, one entry per CDR3 protein. The table records fewer than 15,000 distinct CDR3 sequences, approximately 28% of them present only once. These receptors lack a known antigen. The specimen sequenced was cultured CD4+ T cells from blood. The origin of the receptors is a human donor with COVID-19.

This clonotype was detected a few times. The genes are TRBV11-2 and TRBJ2-5; D is unresolved. The CDR3 is made up of 18 amino acids. The germline CDR1 and CDR2 sequences are SGHAT and FQNNGV. The V end lost 0 bases, the J end lost 6 bases, and 23 bases lay between the germline ends. DNA for the CDR3: TGTGCCAGCAGCTTAGATGACGCCTCTACATCATTAAGGAAGACCCAGTACTTC. Translated, it gives CASSLDDASTSLRKTQYF.

The chain has TRBV7-3 and TRBJ2-3; unclear D gene. The CDR3 totals 16 residues. Germline CDR1 is SGHTA and CDR2 is FQGTGA. The ends were cut back, 1 base at V and 0 bases at J, with 11 bases in the middle. The CDR3 DNA follows: TGTGCCAGCAGCTTAAATTCCGGTTTCAGCACAGATACGCAGTATTTT. This translates into CASSLNSGFSTDTQYF.

This clonotype has only a few counts. The V call is TRBV6-1, the J call TRBJ2-7; D tentatively fits TRBD1 or TRBD2 (6 bases each). CDR1 is MNHNS, CDR2 SASEGT, per germline. V lost 0 bases to trimming and J lost 7 bases, with 16 bases between them. The CDR3 extends over 15 amino acids. CDR3 DNA: TGTGCCAGCAGTGAAGCTGGGGGGCCGCGTAGGGAGCAGTACTTC. This codes for CASSEAGGPRREQYF.